These 14 T cell receptor beta chains were sequenced from one sample in a study of PD-1 blockade in classical Hodgkin lymphoma. Documented time point: cycle 4 day 1 (C4D1), after more than five weeks of nivolumab. All the patients suffered relapse after autologous stem cell transplantation, and brentuximab vedotin exposure differed. The assay was immunoSEQ multiplex PCR, and TCRdb's table has in-frame clones only and misses some. In the table there are around 92,000 clones, about 83% of which are singletons. This specimen consisted of peripheral blood mononuclear cells (PBMCs), obtained before the fourth cycle of nivolumab. All receptors come from a human donor with classical Hodgkin lymphoma.

This chain links TRBV27 with TRBJ2-7, with 13 bases fitting TRBD2. CDR3 length: 16 residues. The ends lost 6 bases at V and 6 bases at J; junction bases unmatched: 11. Germline lookup yields CDR1 MNHEY and CDR2 SMNVEV (reference sequence). The CDR3 nucleotides are TGTGCCAGCAGCCGGATGGTGACTAGCGGGAGGTCCGAGCAGTACTTC. Translation gives CASSRMVTSGRSEQYF.

V gene TRBV6-5 combines with J gene TRBJ2-7; the D gene is possibly TRBD1 (6 bases). Trimming pared 5 bases from V and 1 base from J, leaving 12 bases between. There are 14 residues in the CDR3. The germline V gene has CDR1 MNHEY and CDR2 SVGAGI. Here the CDR3 DNA reads TGTGCCAGCAGTCGGTCAGGGGTTTCCTACGAGCAGTACTTC. It is translated as CASSRSGVSYEQYF.

The chain uses TRBV7-9 and TRBJ2-3; 7 bases agree with TRBD2. The CDR3 is 14 residues long. From germline, CDR1 is SEHNR and CDR2 FQNEAQ (reference sequence). J gave up 4 bases and V 5 bases, and 6 bases lay outside the gene matches. CDR3 nucleotides: TGTGCCAGCAGCCCGGCCCGGGGGGCAGATACGCAGTATTTT. Its protein is CASSPARGADTQYF.

This chain joins TRBV13 and TRBJ1-3; D gene uncertain. With 5 bases removed from V and 0 bases from J, the gap between germline ends came to 20 bases. The V gene's germline CDR1 is PRHDT and CDR2 FYEKMQ (reference sequence). The CDR3 length is 18 residues. The CDR3 here is CASSNSLQTKASGNTIYF. CDR3 in DNA: TGTGCCAGCAGCAACTCCCTTCAGACGAAAGCCTCTGGAAACACCATATATTTT.

The chain carries TRBV5-1 and TRBJ2-2; 8 nucleotides match TRBD1. The CDR3 is 15 residues long. Germline CDR1 is SGHRS and CDR2 is YFSETQ. V lost 0 bases, J lost 3 bases, and 1 base stayed unmatched. The CDR3 DNA follows: TGCGCCAGCAGCTTGGCAGGGGGCCACACCGGGGAGCTGTTTTTT. This gives the protein CASSLAGGHTGELFF.

This chain links TRBV7-2 with TRBJ1-2; D uncertain. Trimming shortened V by 1 base and J by 4 bases, and 13 bases separated the two germline ends. CDR1 and CDR2 from the germline V gene are SGHTA and FQGNSA. The CDR3 is 15 amino acids. For the CDR3, the DNA is TGTGCCAGCAGCTTAGGGCCGGCAAAGGGCTATGGCTACACCTTC. Its translation: CASSLGPAKGYGYTF.

This chain joins TRBV5-5 and TRBJ1-4; weak D call: TRBD1 (6 bases). V was cut by 2 bases and J by 4 bases, with 9 bases left in between. The CDR3 contains 14 residues. The germline V gene encodes CDR1 SGHKS and CDR2 YYEKEE (reference sequence). CDR3 in amino acids: CASSLRQVNEKLFF. In DNA, the CDR3 is TGTGCCAGCAGCTTAAGACAGGTTAATGAAAAACTGTTTTTT.

J is TRBJ2-5 and V is TRBV5-1; either TRBD1 or TRBD2 may supply D (5 bases each). The germline V gene encodes CDR1 SGHRS and CDR2 YFSETQ. V dropped 4 bases and J dropped 2 bases, with 12 bases sitting between them. The CDR3 has 14 amino acids. DNA for the CDR3: TGCGCCAGCAGCCCCGGGTGGGGGCAAGAGACCCAGTACTTC. This codes for CASSPGWGQETQYF.

The CDR3 sequence is CASSPMVGPGAGGYTF. As DNA, the CDR3 is TGTGCCAGCAGCCCCATGGTCGGACCGGGGGCAGGTGGCTACACCTTC. The gene calls are TRBV27 and TRBJ1-2; tentatively, D is TRBD1 (6 bases). Trimming pared 6 bases from V and 7 bases from J, leaving 24 bases between. The CDR3 loop spans 16 amino acids. Germline CDR1 is MNHEY and CDR2 is SMNVEV (reference sequence).

The genes are TRBV6-4 and TRBJ1-2; D is undetermined. This CDR3 spans 14 amino acids. From germline, CDR1 is MRHNA and CDR2 SNTAGT. Trimming shortened V by 0 bases and J by 8 bases, and 13 bases separated the two germline ends. The DNA for the CDR3 is TGTGCCAGCAGTGACTCGGTGGGGATTGGGGGCTACACCTTC. Protein: CASSDSVGIGGYTF.

J is TRBJ2-3 and V is TRBV5-1; D gene uncertain. The CDR3 totals 13 residues. Trimming took 4 bases from V and 4 from J, leaving 10 bases between them. Germline V gene data show CDR1 as SGHRS and CDR2 as YFSETQ. The CDR3 region is CASSLEPPDTQYF. The CDR3 nucleotides read TGCGCCAGCAGCCTCGAGCCCCCAGATACGCAGTATTTT.

The chain is built from TRBV7-2 and TRBJ2-1; D ambiguous. The CDR3 sequence is 14 residues long. Trimming removed 5 bases at V and 5 bases at J, with 13 bases between. Germline V CDR1 and CDR2: SGHTA, FQGNSA. CDR3 bases: TGTGCCAGCAGCCCACCCCCCCTACACAATGAGCAGTTCTTC. The encoded protein is CASSPPPLHNEQFF.

This rearrangement joins TRBV27 to TRBJ1-2, with 8 bases that match TRBD1. V was pared by 8 bases and J by 0 bases, with 11 bases of the junction left unmatched. The CDR3 is 16 amino acids. In germline, CDR1 is MNHEY, CDR2 SMNVEV (reference sequence). The CDR3 nucleotides are TGTGCCAGCCGGACGAGACAGGGGCGACCTAACTATGGCTACACCTTC. Translating it yields CASRTRQGRPNYGYTF.

J is TRBJ2-6 and V is TRBV5-5; D is unclear. Looked up from germline, CDR1 is SGHKS and CDR2 is YYEKEE (reference sequence). The CDR3 runs to 14 residues. V lost 0 bases and J lost 4, with 5 bases in between. CDR3 protein: CASSLGSGANVLTF. The CDR3 coding sequence is TGTGCCAGCAGCTTGGGGTCAGGGGCCAACGTCCTGACTTTC.